A selection of T cell receptor beta chains follows, all from one sample in a study of OX40 agonist ivuxolimab in advanced cancers. TCRdb's table, derived via immunoSEQ multiplex PCR, lists solely in-frame clones and lacks some. The sample contains fewer than 85,000 clones, 80% to 85% of which appear only once. Sequencing used CD4+ or CD8+ T cells sorted from blood, obtained in a trial of the OX40 agonist ivuxolimab. The receptors shown here come from an adult with an advanced solid tumor such as melanoma, head and neck, liver or kidney cancer. Each CDR3 is given with its conserved first and last residue. A D gene is named only where the DNA matches it firmly.

j_call d_call v_call cdr3_aa
TRBJ1-6 . TRBV5-6 CASSLDYNSPLHF
TRBJ1-3 . TRBV6-6 CATGGRPGNTIYF
TRBJ2-7 TRBD1 TRBV28 CASSSPLRTGNYEQYF
TRBJ2-2 . TRBV6-1 CASSVFGSGELFF
TRBJ2-6 . TRBV7-9 CASSRWTGTNGANVLTF
TRBJ1-3 . TRBV6-8 CASSPPDTLGAGNTIYF
TRBJ1-4 TRBD1 TRBV2 CASSVTTGVGEKLFF
TRBJ2-1 . TRBV4-3 CASSQGTVPYNEQFF
TRBJ1-6 . TRBV2 CAGANRQTSYNSPLHF
TRBJ1-6 . TRBV2 CASRGEAGVNSPLHF
TRBJ1-2 TRBD1 TRBV28 CASSSLDRAGGYTF
TRBJ1-4 . TRBV15 CATSRGGGSEKLFF
TRBJ1-1 TRBD1 TRBV16 CASSQKQGVNTEAFF
TRBJ2-7 TRBD2 TRBV4-2 CASSQDKAGPYEQYF
TRBJ1-2 . TRBV16 CASSPSSGYTF
TRBJ2-3 . TRBV7-7 CASSLEGGGDTQYF
TRBJ1-6 . TRBV5-1 CASSSTGRINSPLHF
TRBJ2-1 . TRBV6-6 CASIREEGGYNEQFF
TRBJ1-1 TRBD1 TRBV19 CASGIRDRGWNTEAFF
TRBJ1-2 . TRBV4-1 CASSPQGDYGYTF
TRBJ1-3 . TRBV9 CASSPTPGSGNTIYF
TRBJ2-3 TRBD1 TRBV7-2 CASSRGQGVLDTQYF
TRBJ2-5 TRBD2 TRBV5-1 CASSLSSGGTSWETQYF
TRBJ1-1 TRBD1 TRBV19 CASSSTGEGWGAFF
TRBJ1-2 . TRBV2 CASSVERGPLYGYTF
TRBJ2-3 TRBD1 TRBV7-9 CASSLQTGGKDTQYF
TRBJ1-1 . TRBV7-9 CASSLRGDTEAFF
TRBJ1-6 TRBD1 TRBV4-3 CASSQGQTNSPLHF
TRBJ2-5 . TRBV5-1 CASSSGGYQETQYF
TRBJ2-2 . TRBV19 CASSIVNRRVGLFF
TRBJ1-1 TRBD1 TRBV9 CASSATGDTEAFF
TRBJ1-2 . TRBV10-3 CAIEVTNYGYTF
TRBJ2-5 . TRBV4-2 CASSQDRDQETQYF
TRBJ1-3 TRBD1 TRBV13 CASSSMDRASSGNTIYF
TRBJ2-7 . TRBV6-1 CASSARTVLGEQYF
TRBJ1-3 . TRBV4-2 CASSQAGGTRNTIYF
TRBJ1-2 . TRBV19 CASSTGRAGEDGYTF
TRBJ1-3 . TRBV7-8 CASSLASSSILSGNTIYF
TRBJ2-7 . TRBV5-1 CASSLDATTYEQYF
TRBJ1-3 . TRBV7-8 CASSSWGNLWGNTIYF
TRBJ2-7 . TRBV7-6 CASSSDPSSYEQYF
TRBJ1-2 . TRBV7-9 CASSMTGGDGYTF
TRBJ1-1 . TRBV2 CASTLRGEAFF
TRBJ2-2 TRBD2 TRBV19 CASSSRGGHTGELFF
TRBJ1-2 . TRBV6-1 CASSGLQGMGDYGYTF
TRBJ2-5 . TRBV5-1 CASSLVGVGETQYF
TRBJ1-2 . TRBV19 CASQLGLRNYGYTF
TRBJ2-7 . TRBV6-5 CASSYSDRSYEQYF
TRBJ2-2 . TRBV7-3 CASSVGLTGELFF
TRBJ1-6 . TRBV6-6 CASSYLGADSPLHF